This TCR beta chain appears in the sequencing data of a study of shared clonotypes between healthy human individuals. Note on this clone: The antigen is undetermined.

Over several immunoSEQ plates, each subset's genomic DNA was distributed in even portions. The protocol was immunoSEQ multiplex PCR, while the TCRdb copy is restricted to in-frame clones and leaves out a portion. The table includes some 2,400,000 clones, approximately 94% detected once. The CDR3 totals 18 residues. V gave up 4 bases and J gave up 4 bases; unmatched junction bases: 9. Per the germline V gene, CDR1 is WNHNN and CDR2 is SYGVQD (reference sequence). Overall study findings and caveats: Incompleteness in sorted-subset sequencing, despite large depth, was shown by rarefaction. Only blood was sampled, and tissue TCR repertoires likely differ from blood ones. Shared clonotypes: 4.5% to 6.5% naive CD4, around 3.5% naive CD8, about 2.5% memory CD4, 0.4% memory CD8.

This clonotype was obtained from a man younger than 35 in good health. The specimen was naive CD4+ T cells sorted from blood. Subset in this sample: CD45RA+ positively selected. The chain employs TRBV10-1 and TRBJ2-1; 14 bases map to TRBD2. The CDR3 protein is CASSGTSGGIQGYNEQFF. CDR3 sequence (DNA): TGCGCCAGCAGTGGGACTAGCGGGGGGATCCAAGGATACAATGAGCAGTTCTTC.